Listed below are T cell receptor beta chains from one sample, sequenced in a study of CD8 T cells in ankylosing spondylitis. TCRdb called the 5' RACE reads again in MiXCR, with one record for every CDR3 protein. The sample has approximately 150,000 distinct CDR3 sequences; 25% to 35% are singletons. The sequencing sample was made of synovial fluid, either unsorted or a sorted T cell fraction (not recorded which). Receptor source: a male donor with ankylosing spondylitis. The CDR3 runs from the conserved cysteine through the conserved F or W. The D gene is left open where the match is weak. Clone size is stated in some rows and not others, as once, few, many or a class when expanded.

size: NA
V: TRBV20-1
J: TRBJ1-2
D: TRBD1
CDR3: CSASSTGAVYGYTF
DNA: TGCAGTGCTAGTAGTACAGGGGCGGTATATGGCTACACCTTC

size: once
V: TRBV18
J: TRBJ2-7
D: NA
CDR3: CASSRDSAWQYF
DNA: TGTGCCAGCTCACGGGACTCCGCGTGGCAGTACTTC

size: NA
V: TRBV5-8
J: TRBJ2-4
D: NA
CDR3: CASSLGPIQYF
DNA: TGTGCCAGCAGCTTGGGGCCCATTCAGTACTTC

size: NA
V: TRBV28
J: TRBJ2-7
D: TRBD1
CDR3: CASRRTGSILYEQYF
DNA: TGTGCCAGCAGGCGGACAGGGTCAATTTTATACGAGCAGTACTTC

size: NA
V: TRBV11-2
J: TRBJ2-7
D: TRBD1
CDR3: CASSLDSRTGGNYEQYF
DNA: TGTGCCAGCAGCTTAGATTCTAGGACAGGGGGCAACTACGAGCAGTACTTC

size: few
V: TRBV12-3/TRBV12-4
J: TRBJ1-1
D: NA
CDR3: CASTWSGAGTEAFF
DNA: TGTGCCAGCACATGGTCGGGGGCTGGCACTGAAGCTTTCTTT

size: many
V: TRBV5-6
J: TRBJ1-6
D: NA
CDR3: CASSARPYNSPLHF
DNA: TGTGCCAGCAGCGCCAGGCCTTATAATTCACCCCTCCACTTT

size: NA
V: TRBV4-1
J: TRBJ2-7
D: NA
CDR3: CASSQAPGTSSYEQYF
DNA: TGCGCCAGCAGCCAAGCCCCCGGTACAAGCTCCTACGAGCAGTACTTC

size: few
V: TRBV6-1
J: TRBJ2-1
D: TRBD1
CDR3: CASSDRGHNEQFF
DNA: TGTGCCAGCAGCGACAGGGGCCACAATGAGCAGTTCTTC

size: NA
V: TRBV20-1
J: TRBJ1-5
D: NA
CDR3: CSAMAEQPQHF
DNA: TGCAGTGCTATGGCGGAACAGCCCCAGCATTTT

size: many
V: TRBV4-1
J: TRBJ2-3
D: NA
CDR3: CASSRARPDTDTQYF
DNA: TGCGCCAGCAGCCGGGCCAGACCTGACACAGATACGCAGTATTTT

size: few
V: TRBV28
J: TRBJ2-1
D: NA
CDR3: CASSQNEQFF
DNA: TGTGCCAGCAGCCAAAATGAGCAGTTCTTC

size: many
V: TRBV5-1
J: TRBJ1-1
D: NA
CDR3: CASRRAENTEAFF
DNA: TGCGCCAGCAGAAGGGCAGAGAACACTGAAGCTTTCTTT

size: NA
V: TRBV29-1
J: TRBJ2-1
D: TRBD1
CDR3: CSVAGTVLYNEQFF
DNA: TGCAGCGTCGCCGGGACAGTCCTCTACAATGAGCAGTTCTTC

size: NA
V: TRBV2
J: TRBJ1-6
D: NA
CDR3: CASIPTATSYNSPLHF
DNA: TGTGCCAGCATCCCGACTGCAACCTCCTATAATTCACCCCTCCACTTT

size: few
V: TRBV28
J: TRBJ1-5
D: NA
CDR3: CASIPGVNLPQHF
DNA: TGTGCCAGCATCCCAGGGGTTAATCTGCCCCAGCATTTT

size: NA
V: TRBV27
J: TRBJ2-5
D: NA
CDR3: CASGHKETQYF
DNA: TGTGCCAGCGGCCATAAAGAGACCCAGTACTTC

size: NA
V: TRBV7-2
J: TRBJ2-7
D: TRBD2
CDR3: CASSVKDLAGEQYF
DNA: TGTGCCAGCAGCGTAAAAGATCTAGCGGGCGAGCAGTACTTC

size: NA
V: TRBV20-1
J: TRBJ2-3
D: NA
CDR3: CSASDPTARTDTQYF
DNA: TGCAGTGCCTCTGACCCGACGGCACGCACAGATACGCAGTATTTT

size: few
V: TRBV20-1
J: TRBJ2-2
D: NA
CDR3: CSAQEGENGGFGELFF
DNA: TGCAGTGCTCAAGAGGGGGAAAACGGTGGATTCGGGGAGCTGTTTTTT

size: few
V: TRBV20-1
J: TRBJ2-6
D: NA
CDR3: CSARDLTGRTGANVLTF
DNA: TGCAGTGCTAGAGATTTGACAGGAAGGACCGGGGCCAACGTCCTGACTTTC

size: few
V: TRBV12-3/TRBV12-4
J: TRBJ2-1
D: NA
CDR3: CASSPPGGREQFF
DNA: TGTGCCAGCAGCCCCCCTGGGGGCCGTGAGCAGTTCTTC

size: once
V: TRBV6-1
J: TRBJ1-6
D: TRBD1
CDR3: CASSQKVGQGLSPLHF
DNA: TGTGCCAGCAGTCAGAAGGTGGGACAGGGTCTGTCACCCCTCCACTTT

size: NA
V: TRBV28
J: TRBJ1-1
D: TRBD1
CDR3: CASGQGALTEAFF
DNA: TGTGCCAGCGGACAGGGGGCACTCACTGAAGCTTTCTTT

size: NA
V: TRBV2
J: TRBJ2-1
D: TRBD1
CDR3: CASKGQQSYNEQFF
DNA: TGTGCCAGCAAGGGACAGCAGTCCTACAATGAGCAGTTCTTC

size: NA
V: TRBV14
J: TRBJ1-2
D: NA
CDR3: CASSQDLVPPGYTF
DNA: TGTGCCAGCAGCCAAGATCTTGTGCCCCCCGGCTACACCTTC

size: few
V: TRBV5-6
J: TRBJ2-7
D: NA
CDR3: CASSSTFGWPPDYEQYF
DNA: TGTGCCAGCAGCTCCACGTTCGGGTGGCCCCCCGACTACGAGCAGTACTTC

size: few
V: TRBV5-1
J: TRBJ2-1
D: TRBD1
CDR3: CASSLGAGASRDSFYNEQFF
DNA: TGCGCCAGCAGCTTAGGGGCCGGAGCGAGCCGGGACAGCTTTTACAATGAGCAGTTCTTC

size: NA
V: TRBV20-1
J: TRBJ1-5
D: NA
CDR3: CSARTSNQPQHF
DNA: TGCAGTGCTAGAACTAGCAATCAGCCCCAGCATTTT

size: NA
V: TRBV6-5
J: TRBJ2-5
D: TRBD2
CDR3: CASSYPAGGWETQYF
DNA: TGTGCCAGCAGTTACCCAGCGGGAGGGTGGGAGACCCAGTACTTC

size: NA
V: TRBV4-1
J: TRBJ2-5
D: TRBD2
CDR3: CASSRSSGQETQYF
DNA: TGCGCCAGCAGCCGTTCTAGCGGCCAAGAGACCCAGTACTTC

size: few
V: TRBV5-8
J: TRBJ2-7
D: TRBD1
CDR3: CASSRLTKGQGAQYF
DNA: TGTGCCAGCAGCCGCTTAACCAAGGGACAGGGGGCACAGTACTTC

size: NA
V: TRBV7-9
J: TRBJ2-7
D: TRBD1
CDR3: CASSRTGTGGYEQYF
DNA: TGTGCCAGCAGCCGGACCGGGACAGGGGGATACGAGCAGTACTTC

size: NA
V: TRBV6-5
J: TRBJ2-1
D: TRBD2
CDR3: CASSYSSGRRGEQFF
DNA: TGTGCCAGCAGTTACTCTAGCGGGAGGCGAGGTGAGCAGTTCTTC

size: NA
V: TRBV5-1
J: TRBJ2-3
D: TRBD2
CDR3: CASSLLGTSADTQYF
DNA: TGCGCCAGCAGCCTGCTGGGGACTAGCGCCGATACGCAGTATTTT

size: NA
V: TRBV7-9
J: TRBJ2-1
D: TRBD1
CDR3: CASSPGQVTYNEQFF
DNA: TGTGCCAGCAGCCCGGGACAGGTAACCTACAATGAGCAGTTCTTC

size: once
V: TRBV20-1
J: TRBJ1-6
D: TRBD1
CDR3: CCARGQGASYNSPLHF
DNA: TGCTGTGCGAGGGGACAGGGGGCGTCCTATAATTCACCCCTCCACTTT

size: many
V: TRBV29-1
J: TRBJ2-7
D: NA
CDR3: CSVGDTGTFYEQYF
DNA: TGCAGCGTGGGGGACACCGGAACTTTTTACGAGCAGTACTTC

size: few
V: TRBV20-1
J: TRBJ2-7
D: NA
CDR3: CSASPLLAGTYEQYF
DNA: TGCAGTGCTAGTCCCCTTTTGGCGGGAACCTACGAGCAGTACTTC

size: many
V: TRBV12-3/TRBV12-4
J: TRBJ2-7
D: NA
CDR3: CASAGYEQYF
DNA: TGTGCCAGCGCCGGCTACGAGCAGTACTTC

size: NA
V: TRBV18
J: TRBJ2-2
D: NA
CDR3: CASSPRAATGELFF
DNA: TGTGCCAGCTCACCACGGGCCGCGACCGGGGAGCTGTTTTTT

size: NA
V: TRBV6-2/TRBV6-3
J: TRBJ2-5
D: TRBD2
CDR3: CASSLTSGRGETQYF
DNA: TGTGCCAGCAGTCTGACTAGCGGGAGAGGAGAGACCCAGTACTTC

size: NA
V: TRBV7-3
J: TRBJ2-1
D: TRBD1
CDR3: CASSSAWTGGYNEQFF
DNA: TGTGCCAGCAGCTCCGCGTGGACAGGGGGCTACAATGAGCAGTTCTTC

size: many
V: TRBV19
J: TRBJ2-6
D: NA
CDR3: CASSIFSGSGANVLTF
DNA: TGTGCCAGTAGTATCTTCTCGGGGTCTGGGGCCAACGTCCTGACTTTC

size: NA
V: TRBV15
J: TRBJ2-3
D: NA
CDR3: CATSRVDTQYF
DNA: TGTGCCACCAGCAGAGTGGATACGCAGTATTTT

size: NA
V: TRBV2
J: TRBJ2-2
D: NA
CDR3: CASRTGTGELFF
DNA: TGTGCCAGCAGGACAGGCACCGGGGAGCTGTTTTTT

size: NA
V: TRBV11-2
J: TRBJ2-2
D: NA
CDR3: CASSLDRGGTGELFF
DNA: TGTGCCAGCAGCTTAGATAGGGGGGGAACCGGGGAGCTGTTTTTT

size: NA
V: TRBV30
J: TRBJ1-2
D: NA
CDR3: CAWSVGARRQLNYGYTF
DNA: TGTGCCTGGAGTGTTGGGGCGCGGAGGCAACTGAACTATGGCTACACCTTC

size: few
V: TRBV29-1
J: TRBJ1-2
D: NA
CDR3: CSVEGVPYGYTF
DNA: TGCAGCGTTGAAGGGGTCCCCTATGGCTACACCTTC

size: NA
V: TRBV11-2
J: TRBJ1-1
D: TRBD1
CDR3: CASSLRQGRNTEAFF
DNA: TGTGCCAGCAGCTTACGACAGGGTCGAAACACTGAAGCTTTCTTT

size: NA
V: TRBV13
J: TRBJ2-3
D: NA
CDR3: CASSLRDSVGTQYF
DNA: TGTGCCAGCAGCTTACGGGACTCCGTTGGGACGCAGTATTTT

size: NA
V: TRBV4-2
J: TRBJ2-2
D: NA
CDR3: CASSQDRDFITGELFF
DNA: TGTGCCAGCAGCCAAGATCGGGACTTCATCACCGGGGAGCTGTTTTTT

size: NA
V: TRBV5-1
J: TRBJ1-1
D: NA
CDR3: CASSLAPGPEAFF
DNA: TGCGCCAGCAGCTTGGCCCCCGGGCCTGAAGCTTTCTTT

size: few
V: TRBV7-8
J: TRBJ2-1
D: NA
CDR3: CASSLREGSYNEQFF
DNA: TGTGCCAGCAGCTTACGTGAGGGGTCCTACAATGAGCAGTTCTTC